This T cell receptor beta chain came from a study of cytomegalovirus exposure and HLA in healthy donors. Overall study results and limits: Further analysis, carried out later, found HLA-associated TCR beta chains more clonally expanded than equally common other chains. A later analysis reported that several of the most significant clusters appeared to be linked to common viral pathogens, among them Epstein-Barr virus.

The CDR3 runs to 16 residues. V shed 5 bases and J 1 base; nucleotides not matched to a gene: 8. CDR1 is SEHNR, CDR2 FQNEAQ, per germline (reference sequence). In the PCR, 60 Vbeta and 13 Jbeta primers were used. In the source study's methods: It was a later analysis that counted 83 million or so unique TCR beta chains, of which some 10 million were shared. The assay was immunoSEQ multiplex PCR, and TCRdb's table has in-frame clones only and misses some. V, J and clone size are taken as reported in that table, and D and trimming were inferred from the DNA itself. The sample includes about 160,000 clones, roughly 80% of them seen just once. In the case of this clone: Antigen unknown.

The chain links TRBV7-9 to TRBJ1-1; 9 bases agree with TRBD1. The TCR comes from a woman aged 18-30 years in good health and CMV-seronegative. Sequencing was carried out using PBMCs. In nucleotides, the CDR3 is TGTGCCAGCAGCCAGCACAGGGGGCGCGGGAACACTGAAGCTTTCTTT. As protein: CASSQHRGRGNTEAFF.